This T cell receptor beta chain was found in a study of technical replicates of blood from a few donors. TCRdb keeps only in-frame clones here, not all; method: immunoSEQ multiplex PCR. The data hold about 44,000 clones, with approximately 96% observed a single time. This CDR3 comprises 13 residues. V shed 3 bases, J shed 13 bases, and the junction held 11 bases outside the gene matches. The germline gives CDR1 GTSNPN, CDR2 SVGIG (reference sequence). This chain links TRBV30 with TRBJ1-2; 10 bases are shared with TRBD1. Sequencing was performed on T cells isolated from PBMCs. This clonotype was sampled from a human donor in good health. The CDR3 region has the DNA TGTGCCTGGAGGGGGGGACAGGGGTCATTTTTCACCTTC. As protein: CAWRGGQGSFFTF.